Sequencing of this T cell receptor (beta chain) was carried out in a study of T cells after posttransplantation cyclophosphamide. Study results and limitations: Blood and skin or GI T cell repertoires showed limited TRB overlap. Donor CD8+ memory clones often dominated recipient blood repertoires at later times. After PTCy, TRB diversity resembled that of CNI/methotrexate controls.

This clone showed up many times. The antigen is undetermined. The length of the CDR3 is 13 residues. V trimming: 2 bases; J trimming: 5 bases; junction bases outside the gene matches: 0. Germline CDR1 is ENHRY and CDR2 is SYGVKD. Sequencing was performed with immunoSEQ multiplex PCR; in TCRdb, only in-frame clones are kept and a portion is missing. The sample includes 20,000 to 25,000 clones, none of them occurring once. This clonotype originated in a woman in her sixties in good health, CMV-negative, and a related stem cell transplant donor. The chain joins TRBV10-3 to TRBJ1-5, with 7 bases aligning to TRBD1. Sequenced input: PBMCs. CDR3 sequence (DNA): TGTGCCATCAGTGAGGGACAGGATCAGCCCCAGCATTTT. It yields the protein CAISEGQDQPQHF.